The source of this T cell receptor beta chain is a study of T-cell memory formation after mild COVID-19. Overall study: Largely donor-specific sequence clusters came from two donors.

V was pared by 3 bases and J by 2 bases, with 9 bases of the junction left unmatched. Germline CDR1 is SGHAT and CDR2 is FQNNGV. CDR3 length: 16 residues. UMIs and sample barcodes were carried by the TCR alpha and TCR beta cDNA libraries that 5'RACE produced using constant-segment primers. Via MiXCR, TCRdb re-called the 5' RACE reads, giving one row per CDR3 protein. The sample holds roughly 450,000 distinct CDR3 sequences, 15% to 20% seen once. Concerning this clonotype itself: Its antigen is not identified.

Study-wide points: Later expanders leaned CD4+, whereas clones that contracted between day 15 and 85 were balanced CD4/CD8.

The sequence was obtained from an adult woman who had mild COVID-19 (a few samples of this study predate the infection). Cell type and time point are not known. The sequencing input was PBMCs or a T cell subset sorted from them (not recorded which). This chain uses TRBV11-2 with TRBJ2-5; TRBD1 matches 7 bases. The CDR3 loop is CASSFGGRGWQETQYF. The CDR3 DNA reads as TGTGCCAGCAGCTTTGGCGGCAGGGGGTGGCAAGAGACCCAGTACTTC.